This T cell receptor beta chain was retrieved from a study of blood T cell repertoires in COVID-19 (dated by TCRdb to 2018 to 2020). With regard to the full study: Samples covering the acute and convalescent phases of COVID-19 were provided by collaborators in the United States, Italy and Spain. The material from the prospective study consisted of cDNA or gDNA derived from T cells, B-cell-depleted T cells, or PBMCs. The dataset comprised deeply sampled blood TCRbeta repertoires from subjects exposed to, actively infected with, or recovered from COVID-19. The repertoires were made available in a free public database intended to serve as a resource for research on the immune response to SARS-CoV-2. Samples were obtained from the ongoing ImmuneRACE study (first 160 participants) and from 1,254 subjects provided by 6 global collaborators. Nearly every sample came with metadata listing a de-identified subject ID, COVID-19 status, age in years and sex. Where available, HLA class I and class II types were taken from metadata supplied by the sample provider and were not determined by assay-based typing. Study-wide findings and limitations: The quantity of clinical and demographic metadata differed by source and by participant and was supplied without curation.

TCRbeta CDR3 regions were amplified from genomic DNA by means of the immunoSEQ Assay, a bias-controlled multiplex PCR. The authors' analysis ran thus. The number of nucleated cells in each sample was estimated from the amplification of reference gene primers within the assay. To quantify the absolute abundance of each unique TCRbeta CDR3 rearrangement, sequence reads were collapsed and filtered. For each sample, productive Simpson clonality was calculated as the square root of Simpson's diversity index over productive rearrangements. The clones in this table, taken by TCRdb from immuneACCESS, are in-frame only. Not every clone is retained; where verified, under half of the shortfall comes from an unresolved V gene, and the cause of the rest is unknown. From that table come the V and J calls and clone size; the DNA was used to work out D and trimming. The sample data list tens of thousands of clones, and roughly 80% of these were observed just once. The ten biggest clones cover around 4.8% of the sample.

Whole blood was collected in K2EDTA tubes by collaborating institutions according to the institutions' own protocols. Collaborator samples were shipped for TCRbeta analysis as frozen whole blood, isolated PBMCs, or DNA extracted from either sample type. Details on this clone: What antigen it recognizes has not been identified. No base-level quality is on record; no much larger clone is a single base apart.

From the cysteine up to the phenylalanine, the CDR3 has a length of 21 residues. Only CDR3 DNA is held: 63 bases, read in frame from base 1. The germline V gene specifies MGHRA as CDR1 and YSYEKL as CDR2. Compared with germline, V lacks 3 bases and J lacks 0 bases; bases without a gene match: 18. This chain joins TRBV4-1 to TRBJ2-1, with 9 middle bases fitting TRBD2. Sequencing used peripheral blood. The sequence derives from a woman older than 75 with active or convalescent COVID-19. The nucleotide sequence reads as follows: TGCGCCAGCAGCCACCGGATCTGGTCTAGCGGGGCTGAGAGCTCCTACAATGAGCAGTTCTTC. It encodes CASSHRIWSSGAESSYNEQFF.